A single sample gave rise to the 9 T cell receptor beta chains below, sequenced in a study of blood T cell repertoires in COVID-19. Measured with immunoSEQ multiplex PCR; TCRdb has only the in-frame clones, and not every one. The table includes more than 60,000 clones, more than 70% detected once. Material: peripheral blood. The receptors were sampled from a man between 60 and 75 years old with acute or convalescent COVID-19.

The DNA for the CDR3 is TGTGCCAGAAGCTCTGCGTATCCGGAAGAGACAGGGGGCGCGGGAGAGACCCAGTACTTC. Translation gives CARSSAYPEETGGAGETQYF. The rearrangement joins TRBV5-3 to TRBJ2-5, with 10 positions matching TRBD1. TRBV5-3 is an open reading frame, and its role is uncertain. This CDR3 is 20 amino acids long. V gave up 3 bases and J gave up 4 bases; unmatched junction bases: 21.

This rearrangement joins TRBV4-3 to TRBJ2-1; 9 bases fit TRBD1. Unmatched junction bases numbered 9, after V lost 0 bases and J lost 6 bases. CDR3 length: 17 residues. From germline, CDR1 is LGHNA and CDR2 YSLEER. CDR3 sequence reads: CASSQDLPDRGSNEQFF. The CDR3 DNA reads TGCGCCAGCAGCCAAGATTTGCCGGACAGGGGATCCAATGAGCAGTTCTTC.

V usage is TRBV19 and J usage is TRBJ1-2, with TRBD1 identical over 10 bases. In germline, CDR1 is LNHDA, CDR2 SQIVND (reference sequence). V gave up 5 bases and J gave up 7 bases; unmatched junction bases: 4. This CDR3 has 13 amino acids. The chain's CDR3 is CASSQGQGFGYTF. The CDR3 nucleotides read TGTGCCAGTAGTCAGGGACAGGGGTTTGGCTACACCTTC. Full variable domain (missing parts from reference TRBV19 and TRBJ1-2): DGGITQSPKYLFRKEGQNVTLSCEQNLNHDAMYWYRQDPGQGLRLIYYSQIVNDFQKGDIAEGYSVSREKKESFPLTVTSAQKNPTAFYLCASSQGQGFGYTFGSGTRLTVV.

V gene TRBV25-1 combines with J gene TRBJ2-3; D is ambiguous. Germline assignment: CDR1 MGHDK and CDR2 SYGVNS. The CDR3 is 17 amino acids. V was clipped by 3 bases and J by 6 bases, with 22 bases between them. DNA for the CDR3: TGTGCCAGCAGTGACAGACCACTAATACTCAAAGCGGATACGCAGTATTTT. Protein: CASSDRPLILKADTQYF.

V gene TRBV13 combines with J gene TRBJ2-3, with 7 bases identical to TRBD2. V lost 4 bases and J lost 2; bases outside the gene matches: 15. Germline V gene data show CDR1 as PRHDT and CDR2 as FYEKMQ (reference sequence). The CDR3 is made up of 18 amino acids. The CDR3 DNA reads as TGTGCCAGCAGCTCGAGAGGGTACCGGGGGGTCTCCACAGATACGCAGTATTTT. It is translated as CASSSRGYRGVSTDTQYF. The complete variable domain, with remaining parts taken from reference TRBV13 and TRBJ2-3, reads AAGVIQSPRHLIKEKRETATLKCYPIPRHDTVYWYQQGPGQDPQFLISFYEKMQSDKGSIPDRFSAQQFSDYHSELNMSSLELGDSALYFCASSSRGYRGVSTDTQYFGPGTRLTVL.

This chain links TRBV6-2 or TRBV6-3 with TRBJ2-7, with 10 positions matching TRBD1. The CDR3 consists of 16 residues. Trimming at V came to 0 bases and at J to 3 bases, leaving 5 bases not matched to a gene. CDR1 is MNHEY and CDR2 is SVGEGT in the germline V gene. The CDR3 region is CASSYSTGTGDYEQYF. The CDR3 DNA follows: TGTGCCAGCAGTTACTCCACCGGGACAGGGGACTACGAGCAGTACTTC.

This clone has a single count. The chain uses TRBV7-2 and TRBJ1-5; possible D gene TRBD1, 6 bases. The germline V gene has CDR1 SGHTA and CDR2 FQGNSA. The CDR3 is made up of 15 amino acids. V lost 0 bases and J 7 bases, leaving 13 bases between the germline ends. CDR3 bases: TGTGCCAGCAGCTTAGCGTCGGGGGGCGGGCAGCCCCAGCATTTT. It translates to CASSLASGGGQPQHF.

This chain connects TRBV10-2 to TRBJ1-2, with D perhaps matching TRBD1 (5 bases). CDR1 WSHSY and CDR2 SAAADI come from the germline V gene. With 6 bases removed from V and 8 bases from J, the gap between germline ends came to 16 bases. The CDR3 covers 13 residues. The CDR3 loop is CASSRDGEEGYTF. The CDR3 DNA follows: TGCGCCAGCAGCCGGGACGGGGAGGAGGGCTACACCTTC.

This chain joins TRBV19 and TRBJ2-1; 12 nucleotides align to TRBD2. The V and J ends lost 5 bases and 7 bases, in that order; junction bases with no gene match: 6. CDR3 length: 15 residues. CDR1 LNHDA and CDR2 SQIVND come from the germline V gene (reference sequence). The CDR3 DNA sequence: TGTGCCAGTAGTTGGCTAGCGGGGGGGCAGAATGAGCAGTTCTTC. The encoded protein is CASSWLAGGQNEQFF.